In its sample, the clone carrying this T cell receptor (beta chain) was seen a few times. Its antigen remains unknown. V shed 10 bases and J shed 5 bases, with 17 bases lying between them. In germline, CDR1 is MNHNY, CDR2 SVGAGI (reference sequence). This CDR3 region has 13 residues. TCRdb called the reads again in MiXCR, with one record for every CDR3 protein. The sample has around 69,000 distinct CDR3 sequences, 20% seen once. The record originates from a study of T cell repertoires in cytomegalovirus infection. Study-level points and caveats: Accumulated public TCR beta family frequency recognized individuals carrying CMV together with the relevant HLA.

The clonotype comes from a human donor in good health (CMV status not recorded). Some clones in this sample may be carry-over from other donors' samples. The V and J genes are TRBV6-6 and TRBJ1-1, with D unclear. Source: CD8+ T cells from cultured PBMCs, taken from culture after CMV antigen stimulation. The CDR3: CATTHTSGTEAFF. The CDR3, as DNA: TGTGCCACCACGCATACGTCTGGGACTGAAGCTTTCTTT.